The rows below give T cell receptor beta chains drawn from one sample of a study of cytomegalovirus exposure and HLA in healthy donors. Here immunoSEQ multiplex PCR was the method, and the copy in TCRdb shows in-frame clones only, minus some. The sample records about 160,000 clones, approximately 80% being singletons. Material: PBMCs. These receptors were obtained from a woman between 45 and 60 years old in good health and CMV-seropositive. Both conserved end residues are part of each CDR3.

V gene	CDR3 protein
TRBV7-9	CASSINQGNGYTF
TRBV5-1	CASSLATDKDTQYF
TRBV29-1	CSVVRGYEQYF
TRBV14	CASSQDSSRHNEQFF
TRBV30	CAWSGGATEAFF
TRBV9	CASSVGQAGGFTDTQYF
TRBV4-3	CASSQDIGTSDEQFF
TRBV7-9	CASSPDSDYGYTF
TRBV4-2	CASSQDGQPNQPQHF
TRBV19	CASNPDRGPMGGTELFF
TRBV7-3	CASSLNGLEADTQYF
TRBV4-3	CASSQGGGRGNYGYTF
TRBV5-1	CASSIESSEETQYF
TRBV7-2	CASSQGQVRGGFYEQYF
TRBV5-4	CASSLVYGGQETQYF
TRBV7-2	CASSATSGGTYNEQFF